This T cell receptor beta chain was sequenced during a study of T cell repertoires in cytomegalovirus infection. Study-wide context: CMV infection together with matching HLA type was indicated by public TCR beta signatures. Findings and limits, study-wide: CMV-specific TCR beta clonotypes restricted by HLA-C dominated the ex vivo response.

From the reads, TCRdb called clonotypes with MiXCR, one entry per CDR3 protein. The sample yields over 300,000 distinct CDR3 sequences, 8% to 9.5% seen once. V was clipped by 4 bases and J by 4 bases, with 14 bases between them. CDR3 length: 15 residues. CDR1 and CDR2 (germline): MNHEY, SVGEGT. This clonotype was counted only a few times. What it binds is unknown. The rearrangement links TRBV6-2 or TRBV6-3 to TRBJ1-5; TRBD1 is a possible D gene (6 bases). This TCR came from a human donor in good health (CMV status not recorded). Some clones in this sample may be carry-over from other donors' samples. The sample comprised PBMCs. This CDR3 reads CASSFPGQGNQPQHF. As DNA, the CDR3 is TGTGCCAGCAGTTTCCCGGGGCAGGGGAATCAGCCCCAGCATTTT.